This T cell receptor beta chain was identified during a study of T cells in localized non-small cell lung cancer. Clones were sequenced by immunoSEQ multiplex PCR, and TCRdb holds only the in-frame ones, with some missing. The data hold 3,000 to 4,000 clones, with less than 30% observed a single time. Study outcomes and limitations: Paired adjacent lung recovered a median approximately 62 of the top 100 tumor clones. Higher adjacent-lung clonality was associated with shorter survival.

In its sample, this clone was seen a few times. Its antigen is undetermined. The receptor comes from a man between 40 and 75 years old with stage I lung adenocarcinoma. The sequencing here drew on lung tumor tissue, taken before any cancer treatment.

DNA of the CDR3: TGTGCCAGCAGCTTAATGCTCAGCGATTCCTACGAGCAGTACTTC. This encodes CASSLMLSDSYEQYF. V usage is TRBV11-3 and J usage is TRBJ2-7; D gene ambiguous. The CDR3 is 15 residues long. Trimming removed 2 bases from V and 1 base from J, with 12 bases in between. Germline assignment: CDR1 SGHNT and CDR2 YENEEA.